The rows below give T cell receptor beta chains drawn from one sample of a study of CD8 T cells in ankylosing spondylitis. Each CDR3 protein gets one entry after TCRdb re-called the 5' RACE reads with MiXCR. The sample lists 250,000 to 350,000 distinct CDR3 sequences, less than 25% seen once, with 3.5% in the top ten. Sequenced material: blood, either unsorted or a sorted T cell fraction (not recorded which). Receptor source: a female donor with ankylosing spondylitis or in good health (not recorded which). Both conserved end residues are part of each CDR3. Each record gives: V gene, J gene, clone size, D gene, CDR3 DNA, CDR3 protein. D genes are given only for firm matches. Some rows mark clone size as missing; the rest say once, few, many or name a class of expanded clone.

TRBV7-8	TRBJ2-5	NA	NA	TGTGCCAGCAGCTTAGTGGATGGGGGAGAGACCCAGTACTTC	CASSLVDGGETQYF
TRBV19	TRBJ2-4	NA	NA	TGTGCCAGTAGTCTATTTTCGGCCGGGGCACAAAACATTCAGTACTTC	CASSLFSAGAQNIQYF
TRBV20-1	TRBJ2-1	few	TRBD2	TGCAGTGCTAGACGACTAGCGGGAGGAACCTCCTACAATGAGCAGTTCTTC	CSARRLAGGTSYNEQFF
TRBV11-2	TRBJ1-1	many	NA	TGTGCCAGCAGCCGCCACCAGAGCACTGAAGCTTTCTTT	CASSRHQSTEAFF
TRBV7-9	TRBJ2-7	NA	NA	TGTGCCAGCAGCGTTAGTGGGACGTACTCCTACGAGCAGTACTTC	CASSVSGTYSYEQYF
TRBV5-1	TRBJ1-5	NA	NA	TGCGCCAGTTCTCGAGGGCCGGATCAGCCCCAGCATTTT	CASSRGPDQPQHF
TRBV7-8	TRBJ1-4	NA	NA	TGTGCCAGCAGCTTAGACCCTAGGCGGAAACTGTTTTTT	CASSLDPRRKLFF
TRBV15	TRBJ2-1	NA	TRBD2	TGTGCCACCAGCAAACCGGGACTAGCGGTTGAGCAGTTCTTC	CATSKPGLAVEQFF
TRBV28	TRBJ1-2	few	NA	TGTGCCAGCAGTTTATCGGGGGGCGATACCTATGGCTACACCTTC	CASSLSGGDTYGYTF
TRBV20-1	TRBJ2-3	few	TRBD2	TGCAGTGCCCCGGGGGGGGGCACAGATACGCAGTATTTT	CSAPGGGTDTQYF